The clone carrying this TCR beta chain was counted a few times. CDR1 is MNHNS, CDR2 SASEGT, per germline. There are 16 residues in the CDR3. The J segment lost 2 bases and the V segment lost 2 bases, leaving 8 bases of the junction unmatched. MiXCR, run by TCRdb on the 5' RACE reads, gives a single entry per CDR3 protein. Of roughly 510,000 distinct CDR3 sequences in the sample, around 15% were seen once. This record comes from a study of T-cell memory formation after mild COVID-19. The sequence came from an adult woman who had mild COVID-19 (a few samples of this study predate the infection). Cell type and time point are not known. Source material: PBMCs or a T cell subset sorted from them (not recorded which). The V gene is TRBV6-1, the J gene TRBJ2-7; 8 bases align to TRBD1. The CDR3 DNA reads TGTGCCAGCAGTGAATATGGGGACAGGAGCCCCTACGAGCAGTACTTC. This sequence encodes CASSEYGDRSPYEQYF.